These 20 T cell receptor beta chains were sequenced from one sample in a study of neoadjuvant anti-PD-1 for oral cavity cancer. Clones were read by immunoSEQ multiplex PCR, and TCRdb kept only the in-frame ones, dropping some. The sample lists tens of thousands of clones, around a quarter occurring once. The time point here: after neoadjuvant nivolumab, at surgical resection. The sample in question was tumor tissue, obtained after nivolumab (anti-PD-1) treatment. Receptors originate from a person aged 35-79 years with oral cavity squamous cell carcinoma.

This clone was counted between two and nine times. This sequence joins TRBV19 and TRBJ1-5, with a tentative D call TRBD1 (6 bases). This CDR3 has 15 amino acids. Germline V CDR1 and CDR2: LNHDA, SQIVND (reference sequence). Trimming took off 5 bases at V and 3 bases at J, with 14 bases between the two ends. CDR3 DNA sequence: TGTGCCAGTAGTGAGAATCAGGGGATCAATCAGCCCCAGCATTTT. Translation: CASSENQGINQPQHF. Full variable domain (outside the CDR3, taken from reference TRBV19 and TRBJ1-5): DGGITQSPKYLFRKEGQNVTLSCEQNLNHDAMYWYRQDPGQGLRLIYYSQIVNDFQKGDIAEGYSVSREKKESFPLTVTSAQKNPTAFYLCASSENQGINQPQHFGDGTRLSIL.

By frequency in the sample, this clone is medium-sized (0.01 to 0.1%). The CDR3 coding sequence is TGTGCCAGCAGCTTGGGATCGGCAGATACGCAGTATTTT. As protein: CASSLGSADTQYF. The chain recombines TRBV5-6 with TRBJ2-3; D gene unclear. Germline loops: CDR1 SGHDT, CDR2 YYEEEE. V lost 0 bases, J lost 4 bases, and 6 bases lay in between. The CDR3 consists of 13 residues.

The chain employs TRBV29-1 and TRBJ2-7; possibly TRBD2 for D (7 bases). Germline-derived CDR1 and CDR2 are SQVTM and ANQGSEA. With 6 bases removed from V and 5 bases from J, the gap between germline ends came to 14 bases. The CDR3 has 12 amino acids. CDR3 loop: CSVQGGGNEQYF. The CDR3 DNA sequence: TGCAGCGTGCAAGGGGGGGGAAACGAGCAGTACTTC.

A few counts support this clone. J is TRBJ2-1 and V is TRBV9; D is unresolved. This CDR3 has 12 residues. Per germline, CDR1 SGDLS and CDR2 YYNGEE. V lost 3 bases and J 5 bases, leaving 6 bases between the germline ends. The CDR3 protein is CASSGQDNEQFF. The DNA for the CDR3 is TGTGCCAGCAGCGGGCAGGACAATGAGCAGTTCTTC.

V and J are TRBV19 and TRBJ2-3; TRBD1 agrees at 9 bases. J lost 4 bases, V lost 5 bases, and 4 bases had no gene match. Germline assignment: CDR1 LNHDA and CDR2 SQIVND (reference sequence). This CDR3 has 14 amino acids. This CDR3 reads CASSPGQGADTQYF. DNA of the CDR3: TGTGCCAGTAGTCCGGGACAGGGCGCAGATACGCAGTATTTT.

This clone has just a few counts. This rearrangement joins TRBV6-6 to TRBJ1-4; no reliable D call. Germline V gene lookup returns CDR1 MNHNY and CDR2 SVGAGI (reference sequence). V was shortened by 3 bases and J by 8 bases, with 7 bases between the two germline ends. The CDR3 has 12 residues. The CDR3, as DNA: TGTGCCAGCAGTTATCCGACCGAAAAACTGTTTTTT. This encodes CASSYPTEKLFF.

The V and J genes are TRBV27 and TRBJ2-7; 9 bases align to TRBD2. Germline V gives CDR1 MNHEY, CDR2 SMNVEV (reference sequence). Germline trimming cut 4 bases from V and 5 bases from J; bases unmatched to any gene: 6. The CDR3 is 14 amino acids. DNA for the CDR3: TGTGCCAGCAGTTATAGCGGGAGATCCAACGAGCAGTACTTC. It encodes CASSYSGRSNEQYF.

This chain joins TRBV4-1 and TRBJ2-5; D uncertain. The CDR3 runs to 16 residues. V was trimmed by 0 bases and J by 5 bases, leaving 16 bases between them. In germline, CDR1 is MGHRA, CDR2 YSYEKL. The CDR3 region has the DNA TGCGCCAGCAGCCAAGATGGAGCCGGCCCTCGCGAGACCCAGTACTTC. The encoded protein is CASSQDGAGPRETQYF.

J is TRBJ2-7 and V is TRBV7-2; 11 bases are a match to TRBD1. The germline V gene encodes CDR1 SGHTA and CDR2 FQGNSA. Unmatched junction bases numbered 6, after V lost 5 bases and J lost 3 bases. The CDR3 spans 15 residues. The CDR3 reads CASSIGQGARYEQYF. In DNA, the CDR3 is TGTGCCAGCAGCATCGGACAGGGGGCGCGCTACGAGCAGTACTTC.

This chain links TRBV5-6 with TRBJ1-2; 9 bases fit TRBD1. The J segment lost 6 bases and the V segment lost 3 bases, leaving 9 bases of the junction unmatched. Germline values: CDR1 SGHDT, CDR2 YYEEEE. This CDR3 is built from 15 residues. CDR3 region: CASSSSGTGRHGYTF. CDR3 DNA sequence: TGTGCCAGCAGCTCCTCTGGGACAGGGAGGCATGGCTACACCTTC.

The CDR3: CASSPGADTQYF. For the CDR3, the DNA is TGTGCCAGTAGCCCCGGAGCGGATACGCAGTATTTT. The rearrangement uses TRBV19 and TRBJ2-3; D remains unclear. From germline, CDR1 is LNHDA and CDR2 SQIVND (reference sequence). The CDR3 covers 12 residues. V was clipped by 6 bases and J by 6 bases, with 10 bases between them.

The chain couples TRBV5-1 to TRBJ2-3, with 11 bases lining up with TRBD1. CDR3 size: 16 residues. J gave up 4 bases and V 4 bases, and 8 bases lay outside the gene matches. Germline lookup yields CDR1 SGHRS and CDR2 YFSETQ. The CDR3: CASSRDGQGASDTQYF. CDR3 DNA: TGCGCCAGCAGCCGCGACGGACAGGGGGCCTCAGATACGCAGTATTTT.

The J gene is TRBJ2-3, the V gene TRBV11-2; D could derive from TRBD1 or TRBD2 (5 bases each). The CDR3 consists of 11 residues. Germline values: CDR1 SGHAT, CDR2 FQNNGV. With 5 bases removed from V and 9 bases from J, the gap between germline ends came to 9 bases. The CDR3 is CASSTGTTQYF. In nucleotides, the CDR3 is TGTGCCAGCAGCACCGGGACCACGCAGTATTTT.

The genes are TRBV18 and TRBJ2-1; TRBD1 agrees at 9 bases. J lost 1 base, V lost 6 bases, and 7 bases had no gene match. The CDR3 is 16 amino acids. In germline, CDR1 is KGHSH, CDR2 LQKENI. The CDR3 here is CASSLIGTGSYNEQFF. CDR3 nucleotide sequence: TGTGCCAGCTCTCTGATTGGGACAGGGTCCTACAATGAGCAGTTCTTC.

This clone was detected only a few times. The J gene is TRBJ1-1, the V gene TRBV4-1, with D possibly TRBD1 on 6 matching bases. Trimming removed 2 bases at V and 0 bases at J, with 13 bases between. Germline CDR1 is MGHRA and CDR2 is YSYEKL. This CDR3 comprises 16 residues. The CDR3 reads CASSQSRGQVNTEAFF. The CDR3 DNA reads as TGCGCCAGCAGCCAATCCCGGGGGCAGGTGAACACTGAAGCTTTCTTT.

This clone was seen only a few times. This chain joins TRBV5-1 and TRBJ2-1; 7 nucleotides match TRBD2. From germline, CDR1 is SGHRS and CDR2 YFSETQ. The CDR3 runs to 15 residues. The ends lost 0 bases at V and 5 bases at J; junction bases unmatched: 5. CDR3 nucleotides: TGCGCCAGCAGCTTGGACGGGAGGACCAACAATGAGCAGTTCTTC. Its translation is CASSLDGRTNNEQFF. The variable domain in full, with the rest retrieved from reference TRBV5-1 and TRBJ2-1, is KAGVTQTPRYLIKTRGQQVTLSCSPISGHRSVSWYQQTPGQGLQFLFEYFSETQRNKGNFPGRFSGRQFSNSRSEMNVSTLELGDSALYLCASSLDGRTNNEQFFGPGTRLTVL.

The CDR3 loop reads CASSSPGGLGDTQYF. In DNA, the CDR3 is TGTGCCAGCAGCTCCCCAGGGGGGCTAGGAGATACGCAGTATTTT. V is TRBV5-6 and J is TRBJ2-3, with D maybe TRBD1 (7 bases). The CDR3 covers 15 residues. V was pared by 3 bases and J by 5 bases, with 16 bases between. The V gene's germline CDR1 is SGHDT and CDR2 YYEEEE. Full variable domain (rest looked up from reference TRBV5-6 and TRBJ2-3): DAGVTQSPTHLIKTRGQQVTLRCSPKSGHDTVSWYQQALGQGPQFIFQYYEEEERQRGNFPDRFSGHQFPNYSSELNVNALLLGDSALYLCASSSPGGLGDTQYFGPGTRLTVL.

Ten or more counts support this clone. This CDR3 is CASSQEYADSYEQYF. The CDR3 coding sequence is TGTGCCAGCAGCCAAGAGTATGCAGACTCCTACGAGCAGTACTTC. This chain connects TRBV5-5 to TRBJ2-7; D unclear. Trimming took off 4 bases at V and 0 bases at J, with 14 bases between the two ends. This CDR3 has 15 residues. Germline-derived CDR1 and CDR2 are SGHKS and YYEKEE (reference sequence).

This chain joins TRBV6-1 and TRBJ2-3, with TRBD2 matching 8 bases. The germline V gene has CDR1 MNHNS and CDR2 SASEGT. The CDR3 contains 15 residues. Germline trimming cut 7 bases from V and 3 bases from J; bases unmatched to any gene: 9. This CDR3 is CASNSLSGETDTQYF. DNA of the CDR3: TGTGCCAGCAATTCTCTTAGCGGGGAGACAGATACGCAGTATTTT.

This clone was counted a few times. The chain has TRBV6-1 and TRBJ1-1; 9 positions agree with TRBD1. The V gene's germline CDR1 is MNHNS and CDR2 SASEGT. The CDR3 runs to 15 residues. The junction had 6 bases not matched to a gene; V was cut back by 4 bases and J by 3 bases. CDR3 coding DNA: TGTGCCAGCAGTGGGGCGGACAGGGGATACACTGAAGCTTTCTTT. Its translation is CASSGADRGYTEAFF.